These T cell receptor beta chains were read from a single sample in a study of cytomegalovirus exposure and HLA in healthy donors. The data were produced by immunoSEQ multiplex PCR, yet TCRdb's version contains in-frame clones alone and is incomplete. The sample holds some 91,000 clones, roughly three quarters seen once. Sequenced: PBMCs. The receptors derive from an older woman in good health and CMV-seronegative. Both conserved end residues are part of each CDR3. A D gene is named only where the DNA matches it firmly. Expanded clones get a size class; other rows say once, few or many, or leave the size out.

v_call	j_call	d_call	clone_size	cdr3_nt	cdr3_aa
TRBV6-5	TRBJ2-2	TRBD1	-	TGTGCCAGCAGGTACAGGGGCCCCCTAGACACCGGGGAGCTGTTTTTT	CASRYRGPLDTGELFF
TRBV7-2	TRBJ2-2	-	-	TGTGCCAGCAGCCCCACAGGGGGGGGGACCGGGGAGCTGTTTTTT	CASSPTGGGTGELFF
TRBV21-1	TRBJ2-7	-	-	TGTGCCAGCAGCTCCTCCGGGACAGGGGACGACGAGCAGTACTTC	CASSSSGTGDDEQYF
TRBV5-1	TRBJ1-5	TRBD1	-	TGCGCCAGCAGCTTGGGAGACAGGGAGGTTGTCAATCAGCCCCAGCATTTT	CASSLGDREVVNQPQHF
TRBV5-4	TRBJ2-3	-	few	TGTGCCAGCAGCTTGGATCTTGTAGATACGCAGTATTTT	CASSLDLVDTQYF
TRBV1	TRBJ2-1	-	-	TGCACCAGCGCACCCCTAGCGGGAGGCTACAATGAGCAGTTCTTC	CTSAPLAGGYNEQFF
TRBV5-1	TRBJ2-5	-	-	TGCGCCAGCAGCGGGTCCGAGGGAGAGACCCAGTACTTC	CASSGSEGETQYF
TRBV13	TRBJ2-7	-	-	TGTGCCAGCAGCTTAGGCCCAGGGATGGGCGAGCAGTACTTC	CASSLGPGMGEQYF
TRBV19	TRBJ2-3	TRBD1	-	TGTGCCAGTAGTATAGGGACAGGGGGGCCAGATACGCAGTATTTT	CASSIGTGGPDTQYF
TRBV14	TRBJ2-7	TRBD1	-	TGTGCCAGCAGCCAAGCCGGGACAGGTTCCTACGAGCAGTACTTC	CASSQAGTGSYEQYF
TRBV7-8	TRBJ2-7	TRBD2	-	TGTGCCAGCAGCTTAAAAGGATTCGGAATAGCGGGGTCGACTTTCTACGAGCAGTACTTC	CASSLKGFGIAGSTFYEQYF
TRBV7-2	TRBJ2-7	TRBD1	few	TGTGCCAGCAGCTTACTCCCGGGACAGGGGGCCTACGAGCAGTACTTC	CASSLLPGQGAYEQYF
TRBV6-5	TRBJ2-5	-	few	TGTGCCAGCAGTTATGTGACTAGTGCGGAGACCCAGTACTTC	CASSYVTSAETQYF
TRBV2	TRBJ2-2	TRBD2	-	TGTGCCAGCAGAGGGACTAGCGGGGTCACCGGGGAGCTGTTTTTT	CASRGTSGVTGELFF
TRBV19	TRBJ1-5	-	-	TGTGCCAGTAGGGGGGGGTCAACAGGGAACGTCAATCAGCCCCAGCATTTT	CASRGGSTGNVNQPQHF
TRBV7-9	TRBJ1-1	-	-	TGTGCCAGCCGACGGGGTGGGTTGAACACTGAAGCTTTCTTT	CASRRGGLNTEAFF
TRBV5-4	TRBJ2-3	TRBD1	few	TGTGCCAGCACGATCGGGACAGGGAACACAGATACGCAGTATTTT	CASTIGTGNTDTQYF
TRBV7-2	TRBJ1-5	-	-	TGTGCCAGCAGCTTAGCGGGCACCACGAGCAATCAGCCCCAGCATTTT	CASSLAGTTSNQPQHF